The present entry profiles one T cell receptor (beta chain) with its context. The sample is drawn from a study of blood T cell repertoires in COVID-19. The protocol was immunoSEQ multiplex PCR, while the TCRdb copy is restricted to in-frame clones and leaves out a portion. The sample shows tens of thousands of clones, 88% of them seen only once. The CDR3 sequence is 18 residues long. From germline, CDR1 is LGHNA and CDR2 YSLEER. The J segment lost 5 bases and the V segment lost 0 bases, leaving 12 bases of the junction unmatched. The sample comprised peripheral blood. This sequence originates from a human donor in a cohort sampled during active COVID-19. V is TRBV4-3 and J is TRBJ2-1; 8 bases agree with TRBD1. The CDR3 DNA reads as TGCGCCAGCAGCCAAGAGTCCGCTGGGGACAGGCGAAACAATGAGCAGTTCTTC. Translation: CASSQESAGDRRNNEQFF.